This T cell receptor (beta chain) was captured in a study of blood T cell repertoires in COVID-19. Study context: Acute and convalescent COVID-19 samples came from the United States, Italy and Spain. The cDNA or gDNA used as material had been derived from T cells, B-cell-depleted T cells, or PBMCs.

This CDR3 region has 15 residues. Germline lookup yields CDR1 SGHKS and CDR2 YYEKEE (reference sequence). J lost 6 bases, V lost 1 base, and 3 bases had no gene match. Per the study methods: The authors estimated nucleated cell counts from reference gene primer amplification. Profiling relied on immunoSEQ multiplex PCR, and the TCRdb table lists in-frame clones only, not all of them. The D gene and trimming were derived from the DNA, and the V and J assignments and clone size from that table. The sample consists of 30,000 to 35,000 clones, around 73% of them appearing once. The TCR originated in an older woman with acute or convalescent COVID-19. The sequencing input was peripheral blood. This rearrangement joins TRBV5-5 to TRBJ2-3; 12 bases map to TRBD2. The CDR3 coding sequence is TGTGCCAGCAGCTTGCTAGCGGGGGGGTCTGATACGCAGTATTTT. It codes for CASSLLAGGSDTQYF.